Each of the 22 T cell receptor beta chains below was sequenced from the same sample in a study of cytomegalovirus exposure and HLA in healthy donors. Use of 60 Vbeta and 13 Jbeta primers characterized the PCR. Sequencing used immunoSEQ multiplex PCR; TCRdb keeps in-frame clones, though not all of them. The repertoire has about 140,000 clones, around 77% of them found once; the top ten carry under 5.5%. Sequenced input: PBMCs. The receptors were sampled from a young man in good health.

The V and J genes are TRBV6-4 and TRBJ2-2, with 11 bases lining up with TRBD2. This CDR3 has 15 amino acids. Germline V CDR1 and CDR2: MRHNA, SNTAGT. V lost 6 bases, J lost 5 bases, and 5 bases stayed unmatched. The CDR3 is CASSPGTSGTGELFF. The DNA of the CDR3 is TGTGCCAGCAGCCCCGGGACTAGCGGAACCGGGGAGCTGTTTTTT.

CDR3 nucleotide sequence: TGTGCCAGCAGTGAACAGACAGGGTGGCAGCCCCAGCATTTT. This sequence encodes CASSEQTGWQPQHF. The J gene is TRBJ1-5, the V gene TRBV2; 7 nucleotides line up with TRBD1. The CDR3 runs to 14 residues. With V trimmed by 2 bases and J by 7 bases, 5 bases remained unmatched. In germline, CDR1 is SNHLY, CDR2 FYNNEI. The entire variable domain, with the rest obtained from reference TRBV2 and TRBJ1-5, is as follows: EPEVTQTPSHQVTQMGQEVILRCVPISNHLYFYWYRQILGQKVEFLVSFYNNEISEKSEIFDDQFSVERPDGSNFTLKIRSTKLEDSAMYFCASSEQTGWQPQHFGDGTRLSIL.

A single count supports this clone. This chain joins TRBV11-3 and TRBJ1-3, with D possibly being TRBD1 (5 bases). The CDR3 has 15 amino acids. With 0 bases removed from V and 4 bases from J, the gap between germline ends came to 10 bases. The germline CDR1 and CDR2 sequences are SGHNT and YENEEA. The CDR3 nucleotides are TGTGCCAGCAGCTTAGATCCAGGGCGAGGAAACACCATATATTTT. As protein: CASSLDPGRGNTIYF.

This clone has more than one count but fewer than ten. J is TRBJ1-2 and V is TRBV4-2; 7 nucleotides align to TRBD1. This CDR3 is 16 amino acids long. J was trimmed by 5 bases and V by 4 bases; bases with no gene match: 13. Per the germline V gene, CDR1 is LGHNA and CDR2 is YNFKEQ. The CDR3 sequence is CASSREEGDSEYGYTF. CDR3 sequence (DNA): TGTGCCAGCAGCCGCGAGGAGGGGGACAGTGAGTATGGCTACACCTTC.

The rearrangement joins TRBV7-2 to TRBJ2-3; a possible D gene is TRBD2 (7 bases). Germline V CDR1 and CDR2: SGHTA, FQGNSA. CDR3 length: 16 amino acids. The V end was cut by 6 bases, the J end by 4 bases, with 20 bases between. The CDR3 nucleotides are TGTGCCAGCAGGGGACCCCGGGGGGCCAGGGCAGATACGCAGTATTTT. Encoded protein: CASRGPRGARADTQYF.

The chain combines TRBV28 with TRBJ2-3; TRBD1 agrees at 9 bases. CDR1 is MDHEN and CDR2 is SYDVKM in the germline V gene. Unmatched junction bases numbered 4, after V lost 2 bases and J lost 4 bases. The CDR3 has 15 residues. The CDR3 loop reads CASSLGDRVADTQYF. The CDR3, as DNA: TGTGCCAGCAGTTTAGGGGACAGGGTCGCAGATACGCAGTATTTT.

The chain carries TRBV18 and TRBJ1-1; 10 nucleotides line up with TRBD1. J was trimmed by 0 bases and V by 2 bases; bases with no gene match: 6. There are 17 residues in the CDR3. Per germline, CDR1 KGHSH and CDR2 LQKENI. The CDR3 protein is CASSPGQGVMVNTEAFF. The DNA for the CDR3 is TGTGCCAGCTCACCAGGACAGGGGGTTATGGTGAACACTGAAGCTTTCTTT.

The rearrangement uses TRBV2 and TRBJ2-1, with 11 bases lining up with TRBD2. J lost 6 bases, V lost 6 bases, and 7 bases had no gene match. The germline V gene encodes CDR1 SNHLY and CDR2 FYNNEI. This CDR3 spans 15 amino acids. The DNA for the CDR3 is TGTGCCAGCAGGGGGGTTGGGACTAGCGGCAATGAGCAGTTCTTC. This gives the protein CASRGVGTSGNEQFF.

The chain recombines TRBV13 with TRBJ2-5; 9 positions match TRBD1. Germline CDR1 PRHDT, CDR2 FYEKMQ (reference sequence). This CDR3 comprises 17 residues. Trimming took 0 bases from V and 0 from J; bases not matched to a gene: 5. CDR3 region: CASSLGLGQGNQETQYF. For the CDR3, the DNA is TGTGCCAGCAGCTTAGGATTGGGACAGGGAAACCAAGAGACCCAGTACTTC.

The chain combines TRBV4-3 with TRBJ2-4; 7 bases align to TRBD2. Per germline, CDR1 LGHNA and CDR2 YSLEER. Trimming removed 0 bases from V and 3 bases from J; junction bases left unmatched: 5. The CDR3 loop spans 16 amino acids. The CDR3 protein is CASSQETGGGKNIQYF. CDR3 DNA: TGCGCCAGCAGCCAAGAGACGGGGGGTGGCAAAAACATTCAGTACTTC.

Details on this clone: The same CDR3 also results from other DNA sequences found in this sample. The chain employs TRBV5-8 and TRBJ1-1; 7 nucleotides line up with TRBD1. Per the germline V gene, CDR1 is SGHTS and CDR2 is YDEGEE. V trimming: 3 bases; J trimming: 6 bases; junction bases outside the gene matches: 5. This CDR3 has 13 amino acids. The CDR3 bases are TGTGCCAGCAGCTGGGACAGAGCTTCTGAAGCTTTCTTT. Translating it yields CASSWDRASEAFF.

As regards this clone: A junction end diverges from the germline sequence, so it may reflect a read error. This sequence joins TRBV6-6 and TRBJ1-4; D may be TRBD1 (5 bases). The germline V gene encodes CDR1 MNHNY and CDR2 SVGAGI (reference sequence). This CDR3 comprises 13 residues. CDR3 nucleotide sequence: TGTGCCAGCAGTTACGGACAACGATCTGCATCCATTTTT. Translation gives CASSYGQRSASIF.

The chain uses TRBV6-5 and TRBJ2-6; D is unclear. The CDR3 extends over 15 amino acids. V lost 2 bases, J lost 0 bases, and 5 bases lay in between. Per germline, CDR1 MNHEY and CDR2 SVGAGI. CDR3 sequence (DNA): TGTGCCAGCAGTTACGAGCCCTCTGGGGCCAACGTCCTGACTTTC. Its protein product is CASSYEPSGANVLTF.

This clone was counted only a few times. The CDR3 region is CASSSGNTGELFF. CDR3 in DNA: TGTGCCAGTAGTTCCGGGAACACCGGGGAGCTGTTTTTT. The chain links TRBV19 to TRBJ2-2; no firm D call. Trimming shortened V by 5 bases and J by 1 base, and 5 bases separated the two germline ends. Germline V gene data show CDR1 as LNHDA and CDR2 as SQIVND (reference sequence). The CDR3 loop spans 13 amino acids.

CDR3 sequence (DNA): TGTGCCAGCAGCAAACTAGCGGGGCCAGGGATCCAGTACTTC. Its translation is CASSKLAGPGIQYF. The V and J genes are TRBV7-8 and TRBJ2-5, with 10 bases identical to TRBD2. Germline CDR1 is SGHVS and CDR2 is FQNEAQ. This CDR3 contains 14 residues. Trimming at V came to 5 bases and at J to 10 bases, leaving 10 bases not matched to a gene. Combining the CDR3 with reference TRBV7-8 and TRBJ2-5 gives the whole variable domain GAGVSQSPRYKVAKRGQDVALRCDPISGHVSLFWYQQALGQGPEFLTYFQNEAQLDKSGLPSDRFFAERPEGSVSTLKIQRTQQEDSAVYLCASSKLAGPGIQYFGPGTRLLVL.

This chain links TRBV30 with TRBJ2-5, with TRBD1 as a possible D gene (5 bases). The germline V gene encodes CDR1 GTSNPN and CDR2 SVGIG (reference sequence). Trimming stripped 3 bases from V and 4 bases from J, with 12 bases between. This CDR3 spans 13 amino acids. Here the CDR3 reads CAWRSGSVETQYF. The CDR3 DNA sequence: TGTGCCTGGAGATCAGGGTCGGTAGAGACCCAGTACTTC.

The chain has TRBV6-5 and TRBJ2-3; D is ambiguous. Trimming stripped 6 bases from V and 0 bases from J, with 10 bases between. The germline V gene has CDR1 MNHEY and CDR2 SVGAGI. The CDR3 consists of 14 residues. Here the CDR3 DNA reads TGTGCCAGCAGGACAACCTCTAGCACAGATACGCAGTATTTT. Protein sequence: CASRTTSSTDTQYF.

Remarks on this clone: A junction end diverges from the germline sequence, so it may reflect a read error. The V call is TRBV7-9, the J call TRBJ1-3; D call uncertain. Looked up from germline, CDR1 is SEHNR and CDR2 is FQNEAQ (reference sequence). The CDR3 is 12 amino acids. CDR3 in DNA: TGTTCCAGCAGCTTACAGGGAAACACCATATATTTT. This codes for CSSSLQGNTIYF. Using reference TRBV7-9 and TRBJ1-3 for the parts outside the CDR3, the full variable domain is DTGVSQNPRHKITKRGQNVTFRCDPISEHNRLYWYRQTLGQGPEFLTYFQNEAQLEKSRLLSDRFSAERPKGSFSTLEIQRTEQGDSAMYLCSSSLQGNTIYFGEGSWLTVV.

The chain links TRBV4-2 to TRBJ2-7, with D possibly matching TRBD1 (5 bases). Deletions cut 8 bases from V and 1 base from J, with 12 bases between. The CDR3 contains 13 residues. Germline CDR1 reads LGHNA; CDR2 reads YNFKEQ. The CDR3 nucleotides read TGTGCCAGCCGACAAGACAGTTCCTACGAGCAGTACTTC. Translating it yields CASRQDSSYEQYF.

The chain combines TRBV5-1 with TRBJ2-2; 9 bases agree with TRBD1. Trimming took 2 bases from V and 5 from J; bases not matched to a gene: 4. This CDR3 is built from 15 residues. Germline CDR1 SGHRS, CDR2 YFSETQ. The CDR3: CASSFGTGRTGELFF. The DNA for the CDR3 is TGCGCCAGCAGCTTCGGGACAGGGCGTACCGGGGAGCTGTTTTTT.

The rearrangement joins TRBV15 to TRBJ2-2; 8 bases are a match to TRBD2. This CDR3 comprises 17 residues. The germline CDR1 and CDR2 sequences are LNHNV and YYDKDF (reference sequence). The J segment lost 3 bases and the V segment lost 1 base, leaving 7 bases of the junction unmatched. As DNA, the CDR3 is TGTGCCACCAGCAGAGCCCCTACTAGCGGATACACCGGGGAGCTGTTTTTT. Translating it yields CATSRAPTSGYTGELFF.

V usage is TRBV7-9 and J usage is TRBJ2-2; the match to TRBD1 covers 7 bases. This CDR3 has 16 residues. Germline-derived CDR1 and CDR2 are SEHNR and FQNEAQ (reference sequence). V lost 1 base and J lost 7; bases outside the gene matches: 9. CDR3 sequence: CASSLGTGRVYGELFF. Written as DNA, the CDR3 is TGTGCCAGCAGCTTAGGGACAGGAAGGGTTTACGGGGAGCTGTTTTTT.